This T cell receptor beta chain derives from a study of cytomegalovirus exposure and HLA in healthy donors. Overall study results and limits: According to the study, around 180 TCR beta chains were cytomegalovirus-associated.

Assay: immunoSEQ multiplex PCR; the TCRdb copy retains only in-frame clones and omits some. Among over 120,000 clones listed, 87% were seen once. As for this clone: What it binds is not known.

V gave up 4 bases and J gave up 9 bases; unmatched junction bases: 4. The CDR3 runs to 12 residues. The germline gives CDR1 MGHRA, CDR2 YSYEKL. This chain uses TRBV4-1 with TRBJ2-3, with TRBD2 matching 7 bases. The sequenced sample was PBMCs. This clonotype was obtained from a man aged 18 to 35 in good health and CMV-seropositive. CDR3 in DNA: TGCGCCAGCAGCCCCCCAGCGGGAACGCAGTATTTT. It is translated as CASSPPAGTQYF.